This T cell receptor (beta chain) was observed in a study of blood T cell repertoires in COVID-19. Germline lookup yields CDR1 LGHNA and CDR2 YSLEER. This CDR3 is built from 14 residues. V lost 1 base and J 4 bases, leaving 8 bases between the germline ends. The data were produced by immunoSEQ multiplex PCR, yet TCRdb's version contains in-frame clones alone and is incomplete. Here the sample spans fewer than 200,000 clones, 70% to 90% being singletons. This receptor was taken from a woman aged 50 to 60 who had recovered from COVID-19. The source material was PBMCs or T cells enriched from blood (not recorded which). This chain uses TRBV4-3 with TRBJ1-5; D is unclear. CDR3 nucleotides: TGCGCCAGCAGCCAAGCGTCGGTGAATCAGCCCCAGCATTTT. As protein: CASSQASVNQPQHF.